This T cell receptor beta chain was recovered during a study of tumor-infiltrating lymphocytes in oesophageal squamous cell carcinoma. The CDR3 spans 13 residues. Germline V gene data show CDR1 as SQVTM and CDR2 as ANQGSEA. V was pared by 4 bases and J by 6 bases, with 16 bases between. In TCRdb, the PCR reads were re-called with MiXCR into one record per CDR3 protein. The sample records more than 15,000 distinct CDR3 sequences, 40% to 50% being singletons. Material: normal esophageal tissue next to the tumor. This rearrangement joins TRBV29-1 to TRBJ2-7, with a weak D call TRBD1 (6 bases). This receptor was taken from a male donor with esophageal squamous cell carcinoma. CDR3 nucleotides: TGCAGCGTTGGGAGTACTCAGGGGCGCGAGCAGTACTTC. Translation gives CSVGSTQGREQYF.